The rows below give T cell receptor beta chains drawn from one sample of a study of blood T cell repertoires in COVID-19. The assay was immunoSEQ multiplex PCR, and TCRdb's table has in-frame clones only and misses some. The sample contains 90,000 or so clones, 75% to 90% of which appear only once. Sequencing was done on a sample of peripheral blood. These receptors originate from a man older than 75 with acute or convalescent COVID-19. Each CDR3 is given without its conserved first and last residue. D genes are given only for firm matches. Size is omitted from some rows. Given values are once, few, many or a class for expanded clones.

D gene,clone size,V gene,CDR3 length,J gene,CDR3 protein
TRBD2,-,TRBV7-9,15,TRBJ2-1,ASSSRRLAGVRDEQF
TRBD1,-,TRBV7-9,15,TRBJ1-3,ASSSLGQGESGNTIY
TRBD2,-,TRBV5-1,15,TRBJ2-3,ASSLSPSGTSTDTQY
-,-,TRBV30,11,TRBJ1-6,AWSSTEDSPLH
-,-,TRBV4-1,13,TRBJ1-6,ASSQDRASYSPLH
TRBD2,-,TRBV30,13,TRBJ2-1,AWSSGLAGENEQF
-,-,TRBV6-2/TRBV6-3,12,TRBJ2-3,ASSFVQGPDTQY
TRBD1,-,TRBV5-4,12,TRBJ2-5,ASSSPDRGETQY
-,-,TRBV2,11,TRBJ1-2,ASSVEGGYGYT
-,-,TRBV14,13,TRBJ2-7,ASSQEGRGSIEQY
-,few,TRBV15,11,TRBJ1-2,ATSRADSGVYT
TRBD1,few,TRBV30,14,TRBJ1-5,AWSTDTGGRNQPQH
TRBD1,-,TRBV3-1/TRBV3-2,14,TRBJ2-2,ASSPTGQVATGELF
TRBD1,-,TRBV7-9,14,TRBJ1-1,ASSFPGQSLNTEAF
TRBD1,-,TRBV27,14,TRBJ2-7,ASSLSGTGLPYEQY
TRBD1,once,TRBV10-3,13,TRBJ1-1,AIRSRQGDDTEAF